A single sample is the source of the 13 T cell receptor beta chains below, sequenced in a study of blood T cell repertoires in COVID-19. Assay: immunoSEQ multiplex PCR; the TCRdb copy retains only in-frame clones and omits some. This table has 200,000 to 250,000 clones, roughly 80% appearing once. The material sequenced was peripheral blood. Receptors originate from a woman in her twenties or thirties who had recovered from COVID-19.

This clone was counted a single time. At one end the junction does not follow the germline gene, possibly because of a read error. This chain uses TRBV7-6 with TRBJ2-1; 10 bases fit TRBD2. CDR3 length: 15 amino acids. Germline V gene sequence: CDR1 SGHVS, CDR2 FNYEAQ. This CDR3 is CASSIAGGAYNEQFF. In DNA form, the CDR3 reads TGTGCCAGCAGCATAGCGGGAGGCGCCTACAATGAGCAGTTCTTC. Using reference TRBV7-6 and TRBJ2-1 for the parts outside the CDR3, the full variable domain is GAGVSQSPRYKVTKRGQDVALRCDPISGHVSLYWYRQALGQGPEFLTYFNYEAQQDKSGLPNDRFSAERPEGSISTLTIQRTEQRDSAMYRCASSIAGGAYNEQFFGPGTRLTVL.

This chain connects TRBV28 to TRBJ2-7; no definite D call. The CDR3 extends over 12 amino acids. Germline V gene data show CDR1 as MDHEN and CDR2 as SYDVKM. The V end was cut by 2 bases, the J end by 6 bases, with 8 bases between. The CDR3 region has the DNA TGTGCCAGCAGTTTAGACACGTCCGAGCAGTACTTC. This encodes CASSLDTSEQYF.

The CDR3 region has the DNA TGTGCCAGCAGTACGGGACAGGGGGCTCTATATGGCTACACCTTC. It translates to CASSTGQGALYGYTF. The genes are TRBV28 and TRBJ1-2; 12 positions agree with TRBD1. Germline CDR1 MDHEN, CDR2 SYDVKM. The CDR3 is 15 residues long. Losses at the gene ends were 5 bases for V and 5 bases for J; bases not matched to a gene: 6.

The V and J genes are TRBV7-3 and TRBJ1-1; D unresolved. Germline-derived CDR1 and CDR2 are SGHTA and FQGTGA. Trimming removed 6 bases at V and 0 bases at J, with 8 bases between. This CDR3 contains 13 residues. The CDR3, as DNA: TGTGCCAGCAGTCCTTACTTGAACACTGAAGCTTTCTTT. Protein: CASSPYLNTEAFF.

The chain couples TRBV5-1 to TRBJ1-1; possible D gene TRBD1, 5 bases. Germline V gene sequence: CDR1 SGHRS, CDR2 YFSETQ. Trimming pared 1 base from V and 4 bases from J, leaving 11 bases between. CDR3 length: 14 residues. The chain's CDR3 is CASSLTGTGTEAFF. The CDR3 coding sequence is TGCGCCAGCAGCTTGACAGGTACAGGCACTGAAGCTTTCTTT.

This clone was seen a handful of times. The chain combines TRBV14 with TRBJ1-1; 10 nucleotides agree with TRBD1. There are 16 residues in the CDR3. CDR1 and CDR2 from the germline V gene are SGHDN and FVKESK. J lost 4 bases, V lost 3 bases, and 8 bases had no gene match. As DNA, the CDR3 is TGTGCCAGCAGCCACCCCGGGACAGGGGCGAGCACTGAAGCTTTCTTT. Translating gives CASSHPGTGASTEAFF.

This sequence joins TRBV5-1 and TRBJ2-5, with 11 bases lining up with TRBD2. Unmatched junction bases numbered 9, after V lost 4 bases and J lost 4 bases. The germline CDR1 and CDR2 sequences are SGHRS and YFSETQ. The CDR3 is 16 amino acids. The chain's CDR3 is CASSPGALAGGETQYF. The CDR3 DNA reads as TGCGCCAGCAGCCCGGGGGCCCTAGCGGGAGGAGAGACCCAGTACTTC. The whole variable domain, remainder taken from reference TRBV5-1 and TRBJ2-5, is KAGVTQTPRYLIKTRGQQVTLSCSPISGHRSVSWYQQTPGQGLQFLFEYFSETQRNKGNFPGRFSGRQFSNSRSEMNVSTLELGDSALYLCASSPGALAGGETQYFGPGTRLLVL.

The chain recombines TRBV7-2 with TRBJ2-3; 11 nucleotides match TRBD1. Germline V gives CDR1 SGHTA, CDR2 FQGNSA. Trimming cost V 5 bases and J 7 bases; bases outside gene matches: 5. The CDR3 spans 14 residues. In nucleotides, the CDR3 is TGTGCCAGCAGCGCAGGGACAGGGGGAAATACGCAGTATTTT. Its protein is CASSAGTGGNTQYF.

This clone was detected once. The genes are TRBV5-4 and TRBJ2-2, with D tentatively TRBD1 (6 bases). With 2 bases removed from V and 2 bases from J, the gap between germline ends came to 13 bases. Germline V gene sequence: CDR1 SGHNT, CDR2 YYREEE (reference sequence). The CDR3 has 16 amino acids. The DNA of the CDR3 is TGTGCCAGCAGCTTACCTGGGACAACCAACACCGGGGAGCTGTTTTTT. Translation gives CASSLPGTTNTGELFF. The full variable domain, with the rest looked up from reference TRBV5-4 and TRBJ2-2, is ETGVTQSPTHLIKTRGQQVTLRCSSQSGHNTVSWYQQALGQGPQFIFQYYREEENGRGNFPPRFSGLQFPNYSSELNVNALELDDSALYLCASSLPGTTNTGELFFGEGSRLTVL.

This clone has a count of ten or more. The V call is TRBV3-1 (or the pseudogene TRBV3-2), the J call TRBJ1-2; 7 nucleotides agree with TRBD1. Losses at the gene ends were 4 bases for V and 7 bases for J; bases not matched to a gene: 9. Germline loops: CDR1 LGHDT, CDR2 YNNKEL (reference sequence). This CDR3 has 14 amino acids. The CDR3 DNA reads TGTGCCAGCAGCCGCCGACAGGGAGGTTTTGGCTACACCTTC. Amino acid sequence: CASSRRQGGFGYTF.

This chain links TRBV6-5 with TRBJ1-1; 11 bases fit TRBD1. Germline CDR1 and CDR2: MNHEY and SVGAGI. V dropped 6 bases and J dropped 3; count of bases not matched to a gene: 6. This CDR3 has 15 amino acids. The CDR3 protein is CASSGTGGWDTEAFF. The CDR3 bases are TGTGCCAGCAGCGGGACAGGGGGTTGGGACACTGAAGCTTTCTTT.

CDR3 sequence reads: CASKRDSSGNTIYF. CDR3 sequence (DNA): TGTGCCAGCAAACGAGACAGCTCTGGAAACACCATATATTTT. V and J are TRBV7-3 and TRBJ1-3; tentative D call: TRBD1 (5 bases). This CDR3 has 14 amino acids. V lost 7 bases, J lost 0 bases, and 10 bases lay in between. Germline V CDR1 and CDR2: SGHTA, FQGTGA.

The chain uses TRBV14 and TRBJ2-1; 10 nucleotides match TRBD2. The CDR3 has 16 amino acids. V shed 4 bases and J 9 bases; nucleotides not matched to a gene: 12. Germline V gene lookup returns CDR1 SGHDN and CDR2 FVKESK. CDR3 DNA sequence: TGTGCCAGCAGCCTCTTTAGCGGGAGGACTTTCATTGAGCAGTTCTTC. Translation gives CASSLFSGRTFIEQFF. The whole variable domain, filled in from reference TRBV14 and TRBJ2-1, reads EAGVTQFPSHSVIEKGQTVTLRCDPISGHDNLYWYRRVMGKEIKFLLHFVKESKQDESGMPNNRFLAERTGGTYSTLKVQPAELEDSGVYFCASSLFSGRTFIEQFFGPGTRLTVL.